The following is a T cell receptor beta chain sequence with its context. Antigen: not known. The data derive from a study of T-cell memory formation after mild COVID-19. Study details: TCR clustering was largely donor specific.

Trimming took 2 bases from V and 2 from J; bases not matched to a gene: 6. This CDR3 is built from 17 residues. Germline lookup yields CDR1 ENHRY and CDR2 SYGVKD. General study points: Pre-infection memory harbored some responding clones, suggesting cross-reactive memory joined. Among clones contracting day 15 to 85, CD4/CD8 was balanced, whereas later expanders leaned CD4+.

UMIs and sample barcodes were carried by the TCR alpha and TCR beta cDNA libraries that 5'RACE produced using constant-segment primers. MiXCR was run by TCRdb on the 5' RACE reads, yielding one entry per CDR3 protein. The sample yields some 490,000 distinct CDR3 sequences, roughly 18% seen once. The gene calls are TRBV10-3 and TRBJ1-5, with 10 nucleotides matching TRBD1. This clonotype was sampled from an adult woman who had mild COVID-19 (a few samples of this study predate the infection). Cell type and time point are not known. The sample consisted of PBMCs or a T cell subset sorted from them (not recorded which). The CDR3 reads CAISEIRTGGGNQPQHF. The CDR3 DNA is TGTGCCATCAGTGAGATAAGGACAGGGGGAGGCAATCAGCCCCAGCATTTT.